These 9 T cell receptor beta chains were sequenced from one sample in a study of cytomegalovirus exposure and HLA in healthy donors. The data were produced by immunoSEQ multiplex PCR, yet TCRdb's version contains in-frame clones alone and is incomplete. The data hold 70,000 to 75,000 clones, with 94% observed a single time. The source material was PBMCs. The source is a woman between 18 and 29 years old in good health and CMV-seronegative.

This clone came up once. The rearrangement joins TRBV19 to TRBJ1-5; 9 positions match TRBD1. The CDR3 extends over 17 amino acids. V shed 4 bases, J shed 0 bases, and the junction held 7 bases outside the gene matches. CDR1 and CDR2 from the germline V gene are LNHDA and SQIVND (reference sequence). The CDR3 protein is CASSNRQGGYSNQPQHF. The CDR3 DNA sequence: TGTGCCAGTAGTAACCGACAGGGGGGCTATAGCAATCAGCCCCAGCATTTT.

The chain carries TRBV28 and TRBJ1-1; the match to TRBD1 covers 7 bases. The ends lost 5 bases at V and 1 base at J; junction bases unmatched: 7. Germline values: CDR1 MDHEN, CDR2 SYDVKM. The CDR3 has 15 amino acids. The CDR3: CASSPEGDRNTEAFF. CDR3 bases: TGTGCCAGCAGTCCAGAGGGGGACAGGAACACTGAAGCTTTCTTT.

A word on this clone: One junction end does not reproduce the germline sequence, and a read error may be involved. The chain employs TRBV19 and TRBJ1-1, with D possibly TRBD1 on 6 matching bases. The CDR3 sequence is 14 residues long. Germline assignment: CDR1 LNHDA and CDR2 SQIVND (reference sequence). CDR3 sequence reads: CASSIDMRDTEAFF. CDR3 nucleotides: TGTGCCAGTAGTATAGACATGAGGGACACTGAGGCTTTCTTT.

The J gene is TRBJ2-7, the V gene TRBV4-1, with 8 positions matching TRBD1. The CDR3 contains 12 residues. J was trimmed by 7 bases and V by 3 bases; bases with no gene match: 2. Germline lookup yields CDR1 MGHRA and CDR2 YSYEKL. The DNA for the CDR3 is TGCGCCAGCAGCCAGACAGGGGTAGAGCAGTACTTC. It is translated as CASSQTGVEQYF.

This chain joins TRBV19 and TRBJ2-5, with a possible D match to TRBD2 (6 bases). V lost 4 bases, J lost 1 base, and 7 bases lay in between. The CDR3 has 13 amino acids. The germline V gene has CDR1 LNHDA and CDR2 SQIVND (reference sequence). CDR3 nucleotides: TGTGCCAGTAGTAGGGGACTCCAAGAGACCCAGTACTTC. It yields the protein CASSRGLQETQYF.

CDR3 residues: CASSDSMGAAQYF. In DNA, the CDR3 is TGTGCCAGCAGTGACTCTATGGGGGCTGCGCAGTATTTT. J is TRBJ2-3 and V is TRBV6-4, with D possibly being TRBD1 (6 bases). Germline CDR1 and CDR2: MRHNA and SNTAGT. The CDR3 is made up of 13 amino acids. Trimming cost V 0 bases and J 10 bases, with 11 bases left between them.

The chain is built from TRBV6-4 and TRBJ2-1; no firm D call. The CDR3 is 14 residues long. Germline values: CDR1 MRHNA, CDR2 SNTAGT. V was cut by 0 bases and J by 10 bases, with 13 bases left in between. The CDR3 is CASSDSPQRTEQFF. DNA of the CDR3: TGTGCCAGCAGTGACTCGCCGCAGCGAACCGAGCAGTTCTTC.

The chain recombines TRBV13 with TRBJ1-1; possible D gene TRBD1, 5 bases. Germline V CDR1 and CDR2: PRHDT, FYEKMQ (reference sequence). Trimming pared 1 base from V and 6 bases from J, leaving 9 bases between. The CDR3 totals 13 residues. CDR3 coding DNA: TGTGCCAGCAGCTTAGCGGGGGAGGCTGAAGCTTTCTTT. This encodes CASSLAGEAEAFF.

The chain uses TRBV6-1 and TRBJ1-6, with TRBD1 matching 8 bases. Per germline, CDR1 MNHNS and CDR2 SASEGT. V lost 2 bases and J lost 9; bases outside the gene matches: 9. This CDR3 has 16 amino acids. The CDR3 DNA reads as TGTGCCAGCAGTGAACAGACAGGGGCGCTAAGTTCACCCCTCCACTTT. This translates into CASSEQTGALSSPLHF.